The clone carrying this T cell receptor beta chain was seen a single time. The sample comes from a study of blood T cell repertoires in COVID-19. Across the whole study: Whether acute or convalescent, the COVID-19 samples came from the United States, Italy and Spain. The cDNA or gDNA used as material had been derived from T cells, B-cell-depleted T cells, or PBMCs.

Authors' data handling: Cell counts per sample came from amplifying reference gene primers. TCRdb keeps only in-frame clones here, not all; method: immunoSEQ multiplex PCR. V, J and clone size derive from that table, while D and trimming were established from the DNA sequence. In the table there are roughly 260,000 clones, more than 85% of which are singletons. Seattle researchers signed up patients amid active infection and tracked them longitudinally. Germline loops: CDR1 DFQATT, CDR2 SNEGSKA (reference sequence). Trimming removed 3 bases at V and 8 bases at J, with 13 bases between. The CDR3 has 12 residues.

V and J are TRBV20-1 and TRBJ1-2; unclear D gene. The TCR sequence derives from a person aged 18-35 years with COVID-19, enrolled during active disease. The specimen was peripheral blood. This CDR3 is CSASRGDRGYTF. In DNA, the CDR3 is TGCAGTGCTAGTCGCGGTGACCGCGGCTACACCTTC.